The clone carrying this T cell receptor beta chain was picked up a small number of times. The record originates from a study of blood T cells in healthy people across ages. Primers used in a second PCR of roughly 6 to 11 cycles were a sample-barcoded 5' primer and a J-beta primer mix. TCRdb re-called the 5' RACE reads through MiXCR, storing one row per CDR3 protein. The repertoire consists of around 1.7 million distinct CDR3 sequences, with over 25% occurring once and the leading ten covering over 7%. CDR1 is SNHLY and CDR2 is FYNNEI in the germline V gene. The V gene lost 3 bases and the J gene lost 5 bases, with 19 bases spanning the gap. The CDR3 spans 16 residues.

V usage is TRBV2 and J usage is TRBJ2-5, with D possibly matching TRBD1 (6 bases). The origin of this receptor is a woman aged 30 to 39 in good health. The sequenced sample consisted of blood. CDR3 sequence reads: CASSEVRSAGAETQYF. The DNA of the CDR3 is TGTGCCAGCAGTGAGGTCAGATCGGCAGGGGCGGAGACCCAGTACTTC.